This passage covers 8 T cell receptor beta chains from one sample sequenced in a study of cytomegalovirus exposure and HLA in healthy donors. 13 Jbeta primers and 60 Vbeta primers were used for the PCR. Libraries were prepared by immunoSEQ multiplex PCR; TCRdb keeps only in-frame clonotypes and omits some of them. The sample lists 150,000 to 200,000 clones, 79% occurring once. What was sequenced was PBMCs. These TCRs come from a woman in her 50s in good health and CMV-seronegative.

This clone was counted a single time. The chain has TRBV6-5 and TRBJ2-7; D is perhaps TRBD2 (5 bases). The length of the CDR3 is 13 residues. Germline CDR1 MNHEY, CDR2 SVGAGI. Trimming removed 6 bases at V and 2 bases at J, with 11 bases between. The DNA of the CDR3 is TGTGCCAGCAGCCGGACTTTCGCCTACGAGCAGTACTTC. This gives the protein CASSRTFAYEQYF.

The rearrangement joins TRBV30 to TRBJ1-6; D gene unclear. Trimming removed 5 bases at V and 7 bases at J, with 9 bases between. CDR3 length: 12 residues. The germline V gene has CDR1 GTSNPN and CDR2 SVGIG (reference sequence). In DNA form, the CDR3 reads TGTGCCTGGTACAGTCGGAATTCACCCCTCCACTTT. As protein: CAWYSRNSPLHF.

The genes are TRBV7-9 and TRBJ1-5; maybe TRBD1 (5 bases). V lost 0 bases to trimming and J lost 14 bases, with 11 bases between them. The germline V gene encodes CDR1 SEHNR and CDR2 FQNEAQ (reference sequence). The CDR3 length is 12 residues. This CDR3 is CASSLAAGREHF. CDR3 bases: TGTGCCAGCAGCTTAGCAGCTGGCAGGGAGCATTTT.

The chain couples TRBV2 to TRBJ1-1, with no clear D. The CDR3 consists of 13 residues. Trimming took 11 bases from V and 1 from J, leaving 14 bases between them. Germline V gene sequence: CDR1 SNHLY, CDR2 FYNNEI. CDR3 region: CACLQAGNTEAFF. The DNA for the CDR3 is TGTGCCTGCCTCCAGGCAGGGAACACTGAAGCTTTCTTT.

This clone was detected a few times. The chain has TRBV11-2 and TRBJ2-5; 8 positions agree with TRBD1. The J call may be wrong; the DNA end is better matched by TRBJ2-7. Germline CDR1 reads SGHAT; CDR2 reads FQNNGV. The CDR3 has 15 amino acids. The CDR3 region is CASSLEAGGPYEQYF. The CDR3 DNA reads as TGTGCCAGCAGCTTAGAGGCAGGGGGCCCCTACGAGCAGTACTTC.

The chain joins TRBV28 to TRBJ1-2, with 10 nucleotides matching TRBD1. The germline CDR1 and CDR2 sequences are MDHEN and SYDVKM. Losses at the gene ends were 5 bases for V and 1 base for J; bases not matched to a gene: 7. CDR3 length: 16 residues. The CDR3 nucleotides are TGTGCCAGCAGTCGGCCTCGGACAGGGGGTAACTATGGCTACACCTTC. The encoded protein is CASSRPRTGGNYGYTF.

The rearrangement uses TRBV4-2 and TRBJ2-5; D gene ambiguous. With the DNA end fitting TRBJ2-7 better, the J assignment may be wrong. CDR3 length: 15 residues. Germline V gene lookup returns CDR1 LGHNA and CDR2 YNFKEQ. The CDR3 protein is CASSQDGSLLYEQYF. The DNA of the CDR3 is TGTGCCAGCAGCCAAGATGGTAGCCTTCTCTACGAGCAGTACTTC.

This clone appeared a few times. CDR3 in DNA: TGTGCCAGCAGCTTCCCCGGTCCGGGTCATCAGTACTTC. Translated: CASSFPGPGHQYF. The chain joins TRBV7-2 to TRBJ2-7; D uncertain. The CDR3 contains 13 residues. Trimming took 3 bases from V and 10 from J, leaving 16 bases between them. Germline V gene lookup returns CDR1 SGHTA and CDR2 FQGNSA. Using reference TRBV7-2 and TRBJ2-7 for the parts outside the CDR3, the full variable domain is GAGVSQSPSNKVTEKGKDVELRCDPISGHTALYWYRQSLGQGLEFLIYFQGNSAPDKSGLPSDRFSAERTGGSVSTLTIQRTQQEDSAVYLCASSFPGPGHQYFGPGTRLTVT.